This T cell receptor beta chain was identified in a study of blood T cells in healthy people across ages. Through a sample-barcoded 5' primer and a J-beta primer mix, a second PCR was run for about 6 to 11 cycles. In TCRdb, the 5' RACE reads were re-called with MiXCR into one record per CDR3 protein. Of approximately 810,000 distinct CDR3 sequences listed, about 34% are singletons. The study, taken as a whole, reports: The fall in TCR beta diversity per million T cells was roughly linear with age. Considered underestimates were the diversity estimates obtained from one million T cells. Long-lived donors carried more naive CD4+ cells and greater diversity than aged donors.

Concerning this clonotype: No antigen is known for it.

Healthy Caucasians from Russia aged roughly 6 to 95 served as donors. Sequenced input: blood. The clonotype was recovered from a man aged 18 to 35 in good health.

CDR3 loop: CASNRRGRAEAFF. The CDR3 region has the DNA TGTGCCAGCAATCGACGGGGACGCGCTGAAGCTTTCTTT. The gene calls are TRBV2 and TRBJ1-1; possible D gene TRBD1, 5 bases. The germline V and J ends were trimmed by 7 bases and 6 bases, with 15 bases remaining between them. This CDR3 is 13 amino acids long. Germline CDR1 is SNHLY and CDR2 is FYNNEI.